The clone carrying this TCR beta chain was recorded many times. As yet, its antigen is unknown. TCRdb reprocessed the PCR reads via MiXCR and lists one record per CDR3 protein. Among 490,000 or so distinct CDR3 sequences, over 20% were seen once, and the ten largest hold 0.84%. Per germline, CDR1 LGHNA and CDR2 YNFKEQ. The CDR3 spans 18 residues. Unmatched junction bases numbered 14, after V lost 4 bases and J lost 4 bases. This specimen belongs to a study of molecular identifiers for immune sequencing clone quantification. Sorted inputs of about 20,000 to 1,000,000 cells, with 10%, 30% or 50% RNA, yielded naive CD8 libraries. Study conclusions and caveats: Highly expanded clone sizes could be underestimated through barcode sharing by identical TCR molecules.

This sequence originates from a human donor in good health. Some libraries in this study had Jurkat cell RNA spiked in. The chain employs TRBV4-2 and TRBJ2-7; 12 nucleotides match TRBD2. The sample comprised naive CD8+ T cells from blood, with Jurkat cell RNA spiked in. The subset was: FACS-sorted CD8+CD4-CCR7+CD45RA+ naive T cells. CDR3 region: CASSPSLGLAGGEYEQYF. Here the CDR3 DNA reads TGTGCCAGCAGCCCCTCCTTGGGTCTAGCGGGAGGGGAGTACGAGCAGTACTTC.